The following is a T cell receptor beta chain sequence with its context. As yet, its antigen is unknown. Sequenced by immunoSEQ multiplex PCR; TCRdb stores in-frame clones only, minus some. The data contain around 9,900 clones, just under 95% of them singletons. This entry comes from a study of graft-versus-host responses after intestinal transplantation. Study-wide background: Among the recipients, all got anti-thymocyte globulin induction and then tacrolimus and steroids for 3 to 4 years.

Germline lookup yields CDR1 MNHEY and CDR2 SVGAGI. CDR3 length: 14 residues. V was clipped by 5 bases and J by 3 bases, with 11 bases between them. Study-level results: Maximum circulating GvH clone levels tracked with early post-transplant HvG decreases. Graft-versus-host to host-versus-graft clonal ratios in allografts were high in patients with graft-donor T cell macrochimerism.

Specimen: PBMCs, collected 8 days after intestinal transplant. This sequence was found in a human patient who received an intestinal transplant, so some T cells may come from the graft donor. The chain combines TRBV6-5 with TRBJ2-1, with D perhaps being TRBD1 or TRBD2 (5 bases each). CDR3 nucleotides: TGTGCCAGCAGTCTCGGTGGGGGCTACAATGAGCAGTTCTTC. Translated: CASSLGGGYNEQFF.